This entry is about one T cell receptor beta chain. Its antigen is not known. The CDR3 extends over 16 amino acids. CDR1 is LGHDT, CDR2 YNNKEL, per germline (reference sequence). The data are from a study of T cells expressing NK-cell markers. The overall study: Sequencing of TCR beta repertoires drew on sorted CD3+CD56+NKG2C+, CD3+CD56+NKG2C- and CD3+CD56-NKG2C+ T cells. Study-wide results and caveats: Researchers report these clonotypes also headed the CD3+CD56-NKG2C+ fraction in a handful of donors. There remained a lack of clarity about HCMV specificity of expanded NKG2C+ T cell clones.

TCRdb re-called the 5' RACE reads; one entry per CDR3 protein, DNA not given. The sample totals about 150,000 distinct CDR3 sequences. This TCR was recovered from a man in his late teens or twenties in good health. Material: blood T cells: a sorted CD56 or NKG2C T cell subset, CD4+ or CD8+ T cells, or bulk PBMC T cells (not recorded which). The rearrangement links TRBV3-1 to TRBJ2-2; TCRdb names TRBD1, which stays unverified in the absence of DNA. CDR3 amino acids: CASSQEDRGQTGELFF.